Below are 16 T cell receptor beta chains sequenced from a single sample in a study of T-cell reconstitution after alpha-beta-depleted transplantation in children. Unique molecular identifiers were incorporated during preparation of the TCRbeta library. Using its own MiXCR run on the PCR reads, TCRdb lists one record per CDR3 protein. This repertoire shows hundreds of thousands of distinct CDR3 sequences, 10% to 15% found once; its top ten account for about 2%. The material was PBMCs, mostly from graft donor cells, obtained 360 days after TCRalphabeta/CD19-depleted stem cell transplant. These TCRs come from a male patient aged 5 to 17 who had a stem cell transplant for acute myeloid leukemia, so the T cells may come from the graft donor.

The chain has TRBV23-1 and TRBJ2-2; possible D gene TRBD2, 5 bases. TRBV23-1 is placed among ORFs of uncertain function. Trimming left V 3 bases short and J 6 bases short, with 17 bases between. The length of the CDR3 is 16 residues. CDR3 region: CASSQGRGAMPGELFF. In DNA, the CDR3 is TGCGCCAGCAGTCAGGGCCGGGGTGCGATGCCCGGGGAGCTGTTTTTT.

This clonotype turned up a few times. V and J are TRBV5-5 and TRBJ1-1; 7 bases agree with TRBD1. J lost 5 bases, V lost 0 bases, and 4 bases had no gene match. This CDR3 contains 14 residues. Germline values: CDR1 SGHKS, CDR2 YYEKEE (reference sequence). This chain's CDR3 is CASSLEGAKTEAFF. CDR3 DNA: TGTGCCAGCAGCTTGGAGGGGGCGAAGACTGAAGCTTTCTTT.

Many counts were recorded for this clonotype. The rearrangement uses TRBV4-2 and TRBJ2-3; 8 positions agree with TRBD2. There are 16 residues in the CDR3. The V gene's germline CDR1 is LGHNA and CDR2 YNFKEQ. V trimming: 4 bases; J trimming: 2 bases; junction bases outside the gene matches: 8. CDR3 DNA sequence: TGTGCCAGCAGCCCGAGGGCTAGCGGGTTCACAGATACGCAGTATTTT. Protein: CASSPRASGFTDTQYF.

The rearrangement joins TRBV28 to TRBJ2-7; 7 bases line up with TRBD1. In germline, CDR1 is MDHEN, CDR2 SYDVKM. This CDR3 spans 14 amino acids. V lost 6 bases, J lost 2 bases, and 7 bases stayed unmatched. The CDR3 protein is CASRDRNPTYEQYF. DNA for the CDR3: TGTGCCAGCAGGGACAGGAATCCCACCTACGAGCAGTACTTC.

The chain uses TRBV6-5 and TRBJ2-7; the match to TRBD1 covers 9 bases. Germline assignment: CDR1 MNHEY and CDR2 SVGAGI. Trimming cost V 3 bases and J 3 bases; bases outside gene matches: 3. This CDR3 comprises 14 residues. The CDR3 region is CASSYGTGIYEQYF. The CDR3 nucleotides read TGTGCCAGCAGTTATGGGACAGGGATCTACGAGCAGTACTTC.

In this sample, this clonotype turned up a few times. V usage is TRBV4-3 and J usage is TRBJ1-3; D perhaps matches TRBD1 (5 bases). There are 14 residues in the CDR3. CDR1 LGHNA and CDR2 YSLEER come from the germline V gene. Trimming stripped 5 bases from V and 7 bases from J, with 15 bases between. Written as DNA, the CDR3 is TGCGCCAGCAGCAACCGGGACCCAGGGAACACCATATATTTT. Amino acids: CASSNRDPGNTIYF.

The V and J genes are TRBV10-3 and TRBJ1-2, with TRBD1 matching over 7 bases. Germline V gene data show CDR1 as ENHRY and CDR2 as SYGVKD. The trim removed 10 bases at V and 4 bases at J, leaving 9 bases unmatched. The CDR3 length is 13 residues. The CDR3 is CATNDRASYGYTF. In nucleotides, the CDR3 is TGTGCCACTAACGACAGGGCCTCCTATGGCTACACCTTC.

This clonotype came up a few times. The chain links TRBV10-2 to TRBJ1-6; D unclear. The CDR3 is 15 residues long. Trimming took 7 bases from V and 6 from J, leaving 16 bases between them. Looked up from germline, CDR1 is WSHSY and CDR2 is SAAADI. CDR3 nucleotide sequence: TGCGCCAGCAAGATGGTCAGCCTACCTAATTCACCCCTCCACTTT. Protein: CASKMVSLPNSPLHF.

The V and J genes are TRBV3-1 and TRBJ2-1; TRBD1 or TRBD2 may be the D gene (6 bases each). CDR1 is LGHDT and CDR2 is YNNKEL in the germline V gene (reference sequence). Trimming removed 0 bases from V and 4 bases from J, with 10 bases in between. The CDR3 totals 15 residues. The CDR3 bases are TGTGCCAGCAGCCAAGAGCAGGGGAGGTACAATGAGCAGTTCTTC. The encoded protein is CASSQEQGRYNEQFF.

This clonotype was picked up many times. CDR3 in DNA: TGTGCCTGGAAGGGACTAGCGAACACAGATACGCAGTATTTT. It is translated as CAWKGLANTDTQYF. This chain connects TRBV28 to TRBJ2-3; 10 bases are a match to TRBD2. Germline-derived CDR1 and CDR2 are MDHEN and SYDVKM. The CDR3 runs 14 residues. J lost 2 bases, V lost 11 bases, and 7 bases had no gene match. The whole variable domain, filled in from reference TRBV28 and TRBJ2-3, reads DVKVTQSSRYLVKRTGEKVFLECVQDMDHENMFWYRQDPGLGLRLIYFSYDVKMKEKGDIPEGYSVSREKKERFSLILESASTNQTSMYLCAWKGLANTDTQYFGPGTRLTVL.

The rearrangement links TRBV7-9 to TRBJ2-5; TRBD2 is a possible D gene (5 bases). Trimming removed 3 bases from V and 5 bases from J, with 13 bases in between. The germline gives CDR1 SEHNR, CDR2 FQNEAQ (reference sequence). This CDR3 spans 14 amino acids. CDR3 nucleotides: TGTGCCAGCAGCTTGTACGGGATAAGGGAGACCCAGTACTTC. Translating it yields CASSLYGIRETQYF.

This clonotype was found a few times. The chain uses TRBV14 and TRBJ1-1; D not certain. CDR1 is SGHDN and CDR2 is FVKESK in the germline V gene. This CDR3 has 13 residues. V shed 3 bases and J shed 4 bases, with 9 bases lying between them. CDR3 in amino acids: CASSHVGITEAFF. As DNA, the CDR3 is TGTGCCAGCAGCCATGTGGGGATCACTGAAGCTTTCTTT.

The rearrangement joins TRBV5-1 to TRBJ2-5; 7 bases align to TRBD2. The CDR3 has 14 residues. Losses at the gene ends were 3 bases for V and 1 base for J; bases not matched to a gene: 3. CDR1 is SGHRS, CDR2 YFSETQ, per germline. Written as DNA, the CDR3 is TGCGCCAGCAGCTCGGGAGGACTCCAAGAGACCCAGTACTTC. This encodes CASSSGGLQETQYF. The full variable domain, with the rest looked up from reference TRBV5-1 and TRBJ2-5, is KAGVTQTPRYLIKTRGQQVTLSCSPISGHRSVSWYQQTPGQGLQFLFEYFSETQRNKGNFPGRFSGRQFSNSRSEMNVSTLELGDSALYLCASSSGGLQETQYFGPGTRLLVL.

A few counts support this clonotype. The chain carries TRBV18 and TRBJ2-4; either TRBD1 or TRBD2 may fit D (5 bases each). The CDR3 has 17 residues. Germline lookup yields CDR1 KGHSH and CDR2 LQKENI. V was shortened by 2 bases and J by 1 base, with 15 bases between the two germline ends. DNA of the CDR3: TGTGCCAGCTCACCAATACGGGGACCGCGGGCCAAAAACATTCAGTACTTC. It codes for CASSPIRGPRAKNIQYF.

This clonotype appeared many times. The chain uses TRBV4-3 and TRBJ2-5; D might be TRBD1 or TRBD2, each matching 6 bases. V was pared by 6 bases and J by 4 bases, with 18 bases between. This CDR3 comprises 15 residues. Germline-derived CDR1 and CDR2 are LGHNA and YSLEER. CDR3 residues: CASSRGGGGRETQYF. The CDR3 DNA sequence: TGCGCCAGCAGTCGCGGAGGGGGAGGACGAGAGACCCAGTACTTC.

J is TRBJ2-1 and V is TRBV20-1; D unclear. V was clipped by 3 bases and J by 10 bases, with 7 bases between them. Looked up from germline, CDR1 is DFQATT and CDR2 is SNEGSKA (reference sequence). This CDR3 is 10 amino acids long. CDR3 loop: CSASPFEQFF. Written as DNA, the CDR3 is TGCAGTGCTAGCCCTTTCGAGCAGTTCTTC.